This TCR beta chain was recorded in a study of cytomegalovirus exposure and HLA in healthy donors. Across the whole study: There were roughly 120 million unique TCR beta sequences, drawn from about 180 million T cells, in an earlier analysis.

J was trimmed by 7 bases and V by 4 bases; bases with no gene match: 5. The CDR3 is made up of 14 amino acids. Germline V lookup: CDR1 MNHEY, CDR2 SVGAGI. A note on this clone: Its specificity is not known.

Findings and limits, study-wide: Earlier findings revealed that most TCR beta V segments proved productive either about 87% or about 30% of the time.

It was with 60 Vbeta and 13 Jbeta primers that the PCR ran. Assay used: immunoSEQ multiplex PCR; TCRdb lists only in-frame clones, some missing. This sample has under 200,000 clones, with around 75% found just once. The clonotype was recovered from a man between 35 and 55 years old in good health and CMV-seropositive. What was sequenced was PBMCs. The chain links TRBV6-5 to TRBJ1-4, with 8 bases lining up with TRBD1. The DNA for the CDR3 is TGTGCCAGCAGTTCCAGGGGGCTTGGTGAAAAACTGTTTTTT. It yields the protein CASSSRGLGEKLFF.